This T cell receptor beta chain derives from a study of blood T cell repertoires in COVID-19. About the research overall: COVID-19 samples from acute and convalescent phases originated in the United States, Italy and Spain.

The ends lost 3 bases at V and 3 bases at J; junction bases unmatched: 1. Looked up from germline, CDR1 is SGHRS and CDR2 is YFSETQ. This CDR3 has 14 amino acids. This table comes from immunoSEQ multiplex PCR, and its TCRdb copy is limited to in-frame clones, with some not included. The top ten hold more than 0.7% of the sample, which has about 420,000 clones, approximately 90% seen once. The material sequenced was peripheral blood. This chain connects TRBV5-1 to TRBJ1-4; 8 bases map to TRBD1. The TCR was taken from a man between 18 and 35 years old with COVID-19, enrolled during active disease. CDR3 region: CASSSDRANEKLFF. CDR3 in DNA: TGCGCCAGCAGCTCGGACAGGGCTAATGAAAAACTGTTTTTT.